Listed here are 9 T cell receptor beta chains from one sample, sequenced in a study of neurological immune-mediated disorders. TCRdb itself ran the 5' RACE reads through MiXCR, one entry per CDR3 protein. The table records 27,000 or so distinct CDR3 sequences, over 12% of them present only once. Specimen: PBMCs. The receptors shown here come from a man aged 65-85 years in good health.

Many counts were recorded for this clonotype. CDR3 DNA sequence: TGTGCCAGCCAATTGGCGGGCTACAATGAGCAGTTCTTC. This translates into CASQLAGYNEQFF. The chain combines TRBV7-2 with TRBJ2-1, with a possible D match to TRBD2 (5 bases). This CDR3 region has 13 residues. The germline gives CDR1 SGHTA, CDR2 FQGNSA. V was clipped by 8 bases and J by 3 bases, with 11 bases between them.

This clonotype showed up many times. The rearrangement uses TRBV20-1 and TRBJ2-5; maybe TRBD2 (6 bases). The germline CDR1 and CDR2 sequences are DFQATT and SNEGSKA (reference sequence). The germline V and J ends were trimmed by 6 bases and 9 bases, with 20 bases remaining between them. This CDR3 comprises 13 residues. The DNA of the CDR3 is TGCAGTGCCAACCCTCGGGGGATAATGGCCCAGTACTTC. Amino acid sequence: CSANPRGIMAQYF.

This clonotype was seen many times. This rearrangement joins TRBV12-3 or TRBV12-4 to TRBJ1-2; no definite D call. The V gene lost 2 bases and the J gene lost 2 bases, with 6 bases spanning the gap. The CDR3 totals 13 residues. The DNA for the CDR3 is TGTGCCAGCAGTTTAAATCGAAACTATGGCTACACCTTC. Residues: CASSLNRNYGYTF.

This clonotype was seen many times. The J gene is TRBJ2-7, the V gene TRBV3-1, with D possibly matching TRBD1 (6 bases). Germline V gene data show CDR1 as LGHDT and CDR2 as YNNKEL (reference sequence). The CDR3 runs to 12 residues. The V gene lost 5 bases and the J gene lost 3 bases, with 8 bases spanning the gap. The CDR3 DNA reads TGTGCCAGCAGCTACAGGGTCTACGAGCAGTACTTC. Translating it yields CASSYRVYEQYF.

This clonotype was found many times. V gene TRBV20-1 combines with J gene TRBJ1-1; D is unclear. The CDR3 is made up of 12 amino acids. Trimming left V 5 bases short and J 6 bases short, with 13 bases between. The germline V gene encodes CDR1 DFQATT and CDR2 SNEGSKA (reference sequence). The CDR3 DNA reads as TGCAGTGCTGCAGGATTGGTGTCTGAAGCTTTCTTT. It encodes CSAAGLVSEAFF.

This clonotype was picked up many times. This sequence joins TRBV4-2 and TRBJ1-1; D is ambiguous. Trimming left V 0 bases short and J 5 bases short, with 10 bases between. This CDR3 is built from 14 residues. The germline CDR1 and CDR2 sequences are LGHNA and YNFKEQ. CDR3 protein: CASSQEKRRTEAFF. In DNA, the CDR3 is TGTGCCAGCAGCCAAGAGAAGCGACGGACTGAAGCTTTCTTT.

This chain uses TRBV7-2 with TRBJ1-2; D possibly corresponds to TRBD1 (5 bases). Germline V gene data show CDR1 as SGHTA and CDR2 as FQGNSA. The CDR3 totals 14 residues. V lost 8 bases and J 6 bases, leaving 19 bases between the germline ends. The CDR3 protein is CASRGPRGGDGYTF. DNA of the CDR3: TGTGCCAGCCGAGGGCCTCGTGGGGGGGATGGCTACACCTTC.

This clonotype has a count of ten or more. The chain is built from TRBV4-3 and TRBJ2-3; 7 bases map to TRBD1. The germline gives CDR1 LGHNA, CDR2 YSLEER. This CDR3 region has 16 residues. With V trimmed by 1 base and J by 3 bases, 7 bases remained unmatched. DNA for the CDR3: TGCGCCAGCAGCCAAGTAGGGGGACAGTGGACAGATACGCAGTATTTT. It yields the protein CASSQVGGQWTDTQYF.

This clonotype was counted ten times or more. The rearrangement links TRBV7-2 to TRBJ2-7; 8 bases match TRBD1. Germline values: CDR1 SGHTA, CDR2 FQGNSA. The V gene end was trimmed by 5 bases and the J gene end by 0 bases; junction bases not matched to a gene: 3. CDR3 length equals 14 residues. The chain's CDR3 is CASSNDRGSYEQYF. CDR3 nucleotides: TGTGCCAGCAGCAACGACAGGGGCTCCTACGAGCAGTACTTC.